These 26 T cell receptor beta chains share one sample of origin, sequenced in a study of CD8 T cells in ankylosing spondylitis. General study points: Seven to nine highly homologous variants formed a TCR beta motif that appeared characteristic of ankylosing spondylitis blood.

Via MiXCR, TCRdb re-called the 5' RACE reads, giving one row per CDR3 protein. The top ten clones hold approximately 42% of a sample with over 200,000 distinct CDR3 sequences, around 16% of them seen once. For these TCRs, the target antigens are not known. The sample consisted of blood, either unsorted or a sorted T cell fraction (not recorded which). The receptors were sampled from a male donor with ankylosing spondylitis.

This clonotype occurred many times. The V and J genes are TRBV24-1 and TRBJ2-1, with TRBD2 identical over 8 bases. The CDR3 consists of 13 residues. The junction had 2 bases not matched to a gene; V was cut back by 5 bases and J by 6 bases. Germline CDR1 reads KGHDR; CDR2 reads SFDVKD. CDR3 in DNA: TGTGCCACCAGTGGAGCGGGAGTCAATGAGCAGTTCTTC. Amino acid sequence: CATSGAGVNEQFF.

The table lists this clonotype with a few counts. This rearrangement joins TRBV12-3 or TRBV12-4 to TRBJ2-2; 11 bases fit TRBD2. CDR3 length: 18 amino acids. V lost 4 bases, J lost 3 bases, and 10 bases stayed unmatched. The CDR3 reads CASSSFSGGASYTGELFF. The CDR3 bases are TGTGCCAGCAGTTCCTTTAGCGGGGGGGCCTCCTACACCGGGGAGCTGTTTTTT.

This clonotype was picked up a small number of times. This chain links TRBV21-1 with TRBJ2-1; TRBD2 was called by the table and not checked on the DNA. TRBV21-1 is a pseudogene. This CDR3 comprises 18 residues. The CDR3 spells CASSKGGLLAGGRNEQFF. As DNA, the CDR3 is TGTGCCAGCAGCAAAGGGGGCCTTCTAGCGGGGGGGCGTAATGAGCAGTTCTTC.

This rearrangement joins TRBV28 to TRBJ2-2, with D hard to call. Trimming took 1 base from V and 1 from J, leaving 7 bases between them. CDR1 is MDHEN, CDR2 SYDVKM, per germline. The CDR3 is 15 residues long. CDR3 region: CASSLSAVNTGELFF. The CDR3 nucleotides are TGTGCCAGCAGTTTATCGGCGGTGAACACCGGGGAGCTGTTTTTT.

The table lists this clonotype with a few counts. The chain recombines TRBV6-2 or TRBV6-3 with TRBJ2-5, with D hard to call. In germline, CDR1 is MNHEY, CDR2 SVGEGT. This CDR3 contains 14 residues. V dropped 2 bases and J dropped 2 bases, with 9 bases sitting between them. Written as DNA, the CDR3 is TGTGCCAGCAGTTACCGAGACGGACAAGAGACCCAGTACTTC. This translates into CASSYRDGQETQYF.

This chain joins TRBV7-9 and TRBJ2-1; TRBD2 matches at 14 bases. The CDR3 spans 14 residues. Germline V lookup: CDR1 SEHNR, CDR2 FQNEAQ (reference sequence). The ends lost 11 bases at V and 4 bases at J; junction bases unmatched: 4. Here the CDR3 reads CAEGLAGAYNEQFF. As DNA, the CDR3 is TGTGCCGAGGGACTAGCGGGAGCTTACAATGAGCAGTTCTTC.

The V call is TRBV7-9, the J call TRBJ2-1; D not certain. The CDR3 loop spans 15 amino acids. Germline CDR1 SEHNR, CDR2 FQNEAQ (reference sequence). The V gene lost 6 bases and the J gene lost 0 bases, with 12 bases spanning the gap. CDR3: CASRPLESSYNEQFF. The CDR3 DNA sequence: TGTGCCAGCAGACCCCTCGAGAGCTCCTACAATGAGCAGTTCTTC.

This clonotype was counted between two and nine times. The DNA for the CDR3 is TGTGCCATCAGTGACCAGCTAGAACAGGGTACCAATCAGCCCCAGCATTTT. Translating it yields CAISDQLEQGTNQPQHF. The V and J genes are TRBV10-3 and TRBJ1-5, with TRBD1 as a possible D gene (6 bases). Trimming took off 3 bases at V and 3 bases at J, with 18 bases between the two ends. The CDR3 consists of 17 residues. Germline CDR1 and CDR2: ENHRY and SYGVKD.

V usage is TRBV4-3 and J usage is TRBJ2-3; D possibly matches TRBD1 or TRBD2 (5 bases each). CDR3 length: 18 residues. CDR1 is LGHNA, CDR2 YSLEER, per germline. The ends were cut back, 0 bases at V and 0 bases at J, with 16 bases in the middle. The CDR3: CASSQEGVGRLSTDTQYF. For the CDR3, the DNA is TGCGCCAGCAGCCAAGAAGGGGTGGGAAGACTAAGCACAGATACGCAGTATTTT.

V and J are TRBV27 and TRBJ2-7; 10 bases match TRBD2. The CDR3 spans 14 residues. V dropped 3 bases and J dropped 5; count of bases not matched to a gene: 4. Germline V gene data show CDR1 as MNHEY and CDR2 as SMNVEV (reference sequence). CDR3 region: CASSFGLAGDEQYF. The CDR3 DNA is TGTGCCAGCAGTTTTGGGCTAGCGGGAGACGAGCAGTACTTC.

This rearrangement joins TRBV29-1 to TRBJ2-3; 14 bases map to TRBD2. V shed 7 bases and J 2 bases; nucleotides not matched to a gene: 17. Germline V gene sequence: CDR1 SQVTM, CDR2 ANQGSEA. This CDR3 contains 19 residues. As DNA, the CDR3 is TGCAGCGATCAATCCGCCGGGACTAGCGGGAGAAAGGTCACAGATACGCAGTATTTT. Encoded protein: CSDQSAGTSGRKVTDTQYF.

This clonotype was detected ten times or more. The chain employs TRBV29-1 and TRBJ1-1, with D possibly being TRBD1 (5 bases). V was cut by 1 base and J by 0 bases, with 18 bases left in between. The germline CDR1 and CDR2 sequences are SQVTM and ANQGSEA. This CDR3 spans 17 amino acids. The CDR3 spells CSVEVTGGGRMNTEAFF. CDR3 in DNA: TGCAGCGTTGAAGTCACTGGGGGTGGGAGAATGAACACTGAAGCTTTCTTT.

V usage is TRBV9 and J usage is TRBJ1-2, with D possibly TRBD1 on 5 matching bases. V shed 0 bases and J shed 6 bases, with 6 bases lying between them. The CDR3 extends over 12 amino acids. The V gene's germline CDR1 is SGDLS and CDR2 YYNGEE. The CDR3 DNA reads as TGTGCCAGCAGCGTAGGACAGCATGGCTACACCTTC. It translates to CASSVGQHGYTF.

The J gene is TRBJ2-3, the V gene TRBV5-6; no reliable D call. Germline V lookup: CDR1 SGHDT, CDR2 YYEEEE. V was clipped by 2 bases and J by 4 bases, with 8 bases between them. The CDR3 is 13 residues long. CDR3 protein: CASSLVASDTQYF. DNA of the CDR3: TGTGCCAGCAGCTTAGTTGCCTCAGATACGCAGTATTTT.

This chain joins TRBV27 and TRBJ2-7; 7 nucleotides match TRBD2. Germline V gene lookup returns CDR1 MNHEY and CDR2 SMNVEV (reference sequence). V shed 8 bases and J 4 bases; nucleotides not matched to a gene: 8. This CDR3 spans 13 amino acids. CDR3 sequence reads: CASQEAGEYEQYF. The CDR3 nucleotides read TGTGCCAGCCAAGAGGCGGGAGAGTACGAGCAGTACTTC.

The chain carries TRBV7-8 and TRBJ2-1, with 9 bases identical to TRBD1. The V gene's germline CDR1 is SGHVS and CDR2 FQNEAQ. The CDR3 totals 19 residues. The ends lost 5 bases at V and 8 bases at J; junction bases unmatched: 22. This CDR3 reads CASSATGTGSKRVRDEQFF. The CDR3 DNA reads as TGTGCCAGCAGCGCGACCGGGACAGGGAGTAAGAGGGTCCGGGATGAGCAGTTCTTC.

The CDR3 spells CASSQAQDEQYF. The CDR3 nucleotides read TGCGCCAGCAGCCAAGCGCAGGACGAGCAGTACTTC. The chain links TRBV4-1 to TRBJ2-7, with no clear D. The CDR3 is 12 amino acids. V lost 1 base and J lost 5, with 6 bases in between. Per germline, CDR1 MGHRA and CDR2 YSYEKL.

This clonotype appeared a few times. The chain employs TRBV11-1 and TRBJ2-7, with 9 bases lining up with TRBD2. Germline CDR1 SGHAT, CDR2 FQDESV (reference sequence). Trimming removed 1 base from V and 2 bases from J; junction bases left unmatched: 15. The length of the CDR3 is 19 residues. DNA of the CDR3: TGTGCCAGCAGCTTAGGGCGCGGGAGGGGGATTACTCCTACCTACGAGCAGTACTTC. Protein: CASSLGRGRGITPTYEQYF.

In its sample, this clonotype was seen a few times. The rearrangement links TRBV4-2 to TRBJ2-1; tentatively, D is TRBD2 (6 bases). Per germline, CDR1 LGHNA and CDR2 YNFKEQ. V lost 0 bases to trimming and J lost 5 bases, with 17 bases between them. CDR3 size: 17 residues. The CDR3 bases are TGTGCCAGCAGCCAAGATCCACCTTTCGGGGGTGACAATGAGCAGTTCTTC. This translates into CASSQDPPFGGDNEQFF.

The rearrangement joins TRBV30 to TRBJ1-5; maybe TRBD1 (5 bases). V lost 1 base and J 8 bases, leaving 15 bases between the germline ends. Germline V gene sequence: CDR1 GTSNPN, CDR2 SVGIG (reference sequence). The CDR3 sequence is 14 residues long. CDR3 in DNA: TGTGCCTGGAGTGGGGGGACGGCAATCGAGCCCCAGCATTTT. It yields the protein CAWSGGTAIEPQHF.

The chain carries TRBV7-8 and TRBJ2-1, with D unresolved. The V gene's germline CDR1 is SGHVS and CDR2 FQNEAQ. The CDR3 length is 13 residues. V was clipped by 5 bases and J by 3 bases, with 8 bases between them. The CDR3 DNA sequence: TGTGCCAGCAGCCTCCTCGGCTACAATGAGCAGTTCTTC. Encoded protein: CASSLLGYNEQFF.

This clonotype was seen a handful of times. V is TRBV29-1 and J is TRBJ2-7; no definite D call. The CDR3 runs to 12 residues. Germline lookup yields CDR1 SQVTM and CDR2 ANQGSEA. With 4 bases removed from V and 0 bases from J, the gap between germline ends came to 7 bases. The CDR3 sequence is CSVGRSSYEQYF. In nucleotides, the CDR3 is TGCAGCGTTGGCAGGAGCTCCTACGAGCAGTACTTC.

The chain is built from TRBV12-3 or TRBV12-4 and TRBJ1-2; tentative D call: TRBD1 (5 bases). V shed 2 bases and J shed 7 bases, with 17 bases lying between them. The CDR3 spans 15 residues. Here the CDR3 reads CASSLWDSRGSGYTF. In DNA form, the CDR3 reads TGTGCCAGCAGTTTATGGGACTCGCGAGGGTCTGGCTACACCTTC.

In nucleotides, the CDR3 is TGTGCCAGCAGCTTAACCGGGAACGACGAGCAGTACTTC. It yields the protein CASSLTGNDEQYF. The chain employs TRBV7-9 and TRBJ2-7; a weak D match, TRBD2 (5 bases). The V gene lost 2 bases and the J gene lost 5 bases, with 10 bases spanning the gap. The V gene's germline CDR1 is SEHNR and CDR2 FQNEAQ (reference sequence). The CDR3 runs 13 residues.

This clonotype was counted a few times. The genes are TRBV7-8 and TRBJ1-5; 9 bases line up with TRBD1. J gave up 1 base and V 4 bases, and 8 bases lay outside the gene matches. CDR1 and CDR2 (germline): SGHVS, FQNEAQ. This CDR3 spans 17 amino acids. CDR3 DNA: TGTGCCAGCAGCTCCCACAGGGGGCTTAGCAGCAATCAGCCCCAGCATTTT. Translation: CASSSHRGLSSNQPQHF.

There are many counts of this clonotype. The rearrangement uses TRBV12-3 or TRBV12-4 and TRBJ2-7; 12 bases agree with TRBD2. Trimming took 1 base from V and 5 from J; bases not matched to a gene: 0. The CDR3 contains 14 residues. CDR3 DNA: TGTGCCAGCAGTTTAGGACTAGCGGGGGACGAGCAGTACTTC. This encodes CASSLGLAGDEQYF.